Listed here is a single T cell receptor beta chain. No cognate antigen has been identified for it. It has no much larger one-base neighbor in the sample; base qualities were not kept. This sample was taken from a study of T cell clonotyping in hematopoietic cell transplantation (dated by TCRdb to 2020 to 2023). Some background on the complete study: The study collected around 150 blood samples from some 35 consecutive transplant recipients and their related donors. Patient recruitment ran from 2015 to early 2017, and follow-up continued until September 2020 or death.

The CDR3 sequence holds 12 residues, the cysteine and phenylalanine included. Solely the CDR3 DNA is kept, with 36 bases framed from the first base. The V end loses 1 base and the J end loses 4 bases, and a stretch of 4 bases separates them. The germline V gene gives CDR1 as SGHTA and CDR2 as FQGNSA. The immunoSEQ assay, a bias-controlled multiplex PCR using V- and J-specific primers, was used to amplify TCR beta CDR3 regions from genomic DNA. In a second PCR step, a proprietary barcode and Illumina adapter sequences were attached to the CDR3 amplicons. CDR3 libraries were sequenced on an Illumina MiSeq instrument. In the paper's pipeline: Export and quality control were performed with immunoSEQ Analyzer 3.0, and downstream analyses were performed with R Bioconductor and Immunarch. Repertoire metrics were calculated using only productive rearrangements within the normalized downsampled data set. Clonotypes larger than 5 templates in the normalized cohort were defined as pathologically expanded. Repertoire diversity was measured with the Inverse Simpson Index. The non-normalized data set was used for CMV-specificity analyses so that all clonotypes could be captured. Not all clones reach the TCRdb copy of this immuneACCESS table, which keeps in-frame sequences only. Checked studies attribute under half of the gap to unresolved V genes and leave the rest unexplained. V, J and clone size were drawn from that table, and D and trimming were deduced from the DNA. The sample includes 27,000 or so clones, with approximately 94% observed a single time. The ten largest clones capture roughly 1.4% of the sample.

Blood samples for TCR beta sequencing were given by related transplant donors. Nuclei Lysis Solution was used to extract genomic DNA from fresh or cryopreserved unfractionated peripheral blood mononuclear cells. The study at large found these results: A decrease in recipient TCR diversity was observed after transplant, and a progressive increase in pathologically expanded clonotypes was seen from day 30 to day 180. Donor and pretransplant recipient Inverse Simpson Index values predicted broader posttransplant TCR repertoire diversity. The sample size was limited, and because cells were not sorted, the contributions of CD4 and CD8 repertoires could not be separated. Just a small fraction of recipient repertoires overlapped with donor repertoires, and more than 95% appeared de novo at the given depth.

This clonotype originated in a man in his fifties in good health. Some clones in this sample may be carry-over from other donors' samples. Rearrangement joined TRBV7-2 to TRBJ1-1; too little of a D gene remains to name it. Sequenced sample: peripheral blood mononuclear cells. The CDR3 in this case is CASSLVFTEAFF. The DNA sequence is given as TGTGCCAGCAGCTTAGTTTTCACTGAAGCTTTCTTT. Supplemented by the reference TRBV7-2 and TRBJ1-1 proteins around the CDR3, the complete variable domain is GAGVSQSPSNKVTEKGKDVELRCDPISGHTALYWYRQSLGQGLEFLIYFQGNSAPDKSGLPSDRFSAERTGGSVSTLTIQRTQQEDSAVYLCASSLVFTEAFFGQGTRLTVV.